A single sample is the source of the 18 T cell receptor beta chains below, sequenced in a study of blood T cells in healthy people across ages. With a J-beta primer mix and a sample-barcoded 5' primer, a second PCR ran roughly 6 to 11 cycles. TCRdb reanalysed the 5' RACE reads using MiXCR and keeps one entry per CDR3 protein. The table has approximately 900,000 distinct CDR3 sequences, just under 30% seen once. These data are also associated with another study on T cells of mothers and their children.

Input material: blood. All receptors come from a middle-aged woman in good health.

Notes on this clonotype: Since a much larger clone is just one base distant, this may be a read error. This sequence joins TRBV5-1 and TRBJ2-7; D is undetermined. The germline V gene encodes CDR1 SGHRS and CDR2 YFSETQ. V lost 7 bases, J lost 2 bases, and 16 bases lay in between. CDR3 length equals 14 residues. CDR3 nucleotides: TGCGCCAGCGGCCCTGGGAACAGTCCCTACGAGCAGTACTTC. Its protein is CASGPGNSPYEQYF.

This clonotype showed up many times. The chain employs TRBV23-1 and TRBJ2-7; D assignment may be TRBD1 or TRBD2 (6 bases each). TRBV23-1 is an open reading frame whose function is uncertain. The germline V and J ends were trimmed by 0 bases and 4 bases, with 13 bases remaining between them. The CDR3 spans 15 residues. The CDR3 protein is CASSQSNPGAYEQYF. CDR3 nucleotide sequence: TGCGCCAGCAGTCAATCGAACCCGGGGGCTTACGAGCAGTACTTC.

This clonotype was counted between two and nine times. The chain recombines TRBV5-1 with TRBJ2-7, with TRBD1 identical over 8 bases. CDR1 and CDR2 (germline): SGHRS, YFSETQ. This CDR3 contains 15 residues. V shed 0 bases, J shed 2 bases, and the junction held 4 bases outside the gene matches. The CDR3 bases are TGCGCCAGCAGCTTGGAACCGGGACAGGCCTACGAGCAGTACTTC. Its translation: CASSLEPGQAYEQYF.

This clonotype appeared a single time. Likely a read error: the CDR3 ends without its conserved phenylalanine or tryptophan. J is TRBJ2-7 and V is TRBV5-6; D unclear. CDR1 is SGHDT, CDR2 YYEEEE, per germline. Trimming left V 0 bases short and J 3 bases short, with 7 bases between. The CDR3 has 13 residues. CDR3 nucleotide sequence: TGTGCCAGCAGCTTGGGGGCCAGCTACGAGCAGTACTGC. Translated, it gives CASSLGASYEQYC.

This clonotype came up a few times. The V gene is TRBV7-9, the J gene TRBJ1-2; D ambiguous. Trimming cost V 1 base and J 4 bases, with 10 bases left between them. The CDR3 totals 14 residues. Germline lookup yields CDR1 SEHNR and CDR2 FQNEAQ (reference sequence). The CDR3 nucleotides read TGTGCCAGCAGCTTAGAAGTAGCCTTCTATGGCTACACCTTC. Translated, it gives CASSLEVAFYGYTF.

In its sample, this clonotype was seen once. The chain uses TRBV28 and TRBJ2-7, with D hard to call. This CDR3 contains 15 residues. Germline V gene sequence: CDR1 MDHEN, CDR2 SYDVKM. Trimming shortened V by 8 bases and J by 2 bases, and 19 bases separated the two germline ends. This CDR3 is CASHAALTDAYEQYF. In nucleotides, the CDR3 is TGTGCCAGCCATGCGGCGCTTACTGATGCCTACGAGCAGTACTTC. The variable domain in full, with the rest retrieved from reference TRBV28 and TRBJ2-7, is DVKVTQSSRYLVKRTGEKVFLECVQDMDHENMFWYRQDPGLGLRLIYFSYDVKMKEKGDIPEGYSVSREKKERFSLILESASTNQTSMYLCASHAALTDAYEQYFGPGTRLTVT.

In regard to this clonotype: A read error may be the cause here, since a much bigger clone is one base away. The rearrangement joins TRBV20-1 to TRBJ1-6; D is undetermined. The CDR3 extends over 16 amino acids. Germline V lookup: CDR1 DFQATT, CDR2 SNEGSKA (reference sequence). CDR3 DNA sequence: TGCAGTGCTAGATCTGCGGGAAGCTCCTATAATTCACCCCCCCACTTT. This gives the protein CSARSAGSSYNSPPHF.

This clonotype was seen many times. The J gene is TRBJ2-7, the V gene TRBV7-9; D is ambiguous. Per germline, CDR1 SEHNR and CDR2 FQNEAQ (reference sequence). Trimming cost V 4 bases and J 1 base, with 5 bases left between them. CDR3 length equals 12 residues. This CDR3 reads CASSSPSYEQYF. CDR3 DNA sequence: TGTGCCAGCAGCTCCCCATCCTACGAGCAGTACTTC.

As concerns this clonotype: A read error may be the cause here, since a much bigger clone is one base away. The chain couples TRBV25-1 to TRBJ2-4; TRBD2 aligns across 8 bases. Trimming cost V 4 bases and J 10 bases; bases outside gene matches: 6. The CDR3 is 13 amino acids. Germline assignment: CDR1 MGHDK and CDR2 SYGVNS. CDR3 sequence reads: CASSAGGGGIQYF. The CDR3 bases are TGTGCCAGCAGTGCAGGAGGCGGGGGGATTCAGTACTTC.

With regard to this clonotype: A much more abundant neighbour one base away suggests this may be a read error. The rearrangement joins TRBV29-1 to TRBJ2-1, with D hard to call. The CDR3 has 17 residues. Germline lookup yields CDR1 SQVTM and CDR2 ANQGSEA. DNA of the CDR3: TGCAGCGCTGAAGATTTACTGATGGGGTCGGGTTCGAATGAGCAGTTCTTC. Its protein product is CSAEDLLMGSGSNEQFF.

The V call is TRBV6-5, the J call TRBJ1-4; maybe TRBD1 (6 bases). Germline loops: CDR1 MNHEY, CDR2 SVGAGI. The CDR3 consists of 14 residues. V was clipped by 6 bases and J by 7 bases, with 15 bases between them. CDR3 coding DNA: TGTGCCAGCAGAAATCCGGGACAAGGTGAAAAACTGTTTTTT. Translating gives CASRNPGQGEKLFF.

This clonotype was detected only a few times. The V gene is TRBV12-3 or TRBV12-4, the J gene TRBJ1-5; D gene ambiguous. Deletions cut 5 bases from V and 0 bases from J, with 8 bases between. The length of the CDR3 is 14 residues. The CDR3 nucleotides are TGTGCCAGCAGTCAAATAAATAGCAATCAGCCCCAGCATTTT. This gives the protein CASSQINSNQPQHF.

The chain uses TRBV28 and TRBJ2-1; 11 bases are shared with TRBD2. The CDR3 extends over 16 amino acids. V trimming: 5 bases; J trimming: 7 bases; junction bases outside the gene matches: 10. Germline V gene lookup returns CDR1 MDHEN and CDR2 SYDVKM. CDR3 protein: CASSDPGTSGVNEQFF. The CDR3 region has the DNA TGTGCCAGCAGTGACCCCGGGACTAGCGGCGTGAATGAGCAGTTCTTC.

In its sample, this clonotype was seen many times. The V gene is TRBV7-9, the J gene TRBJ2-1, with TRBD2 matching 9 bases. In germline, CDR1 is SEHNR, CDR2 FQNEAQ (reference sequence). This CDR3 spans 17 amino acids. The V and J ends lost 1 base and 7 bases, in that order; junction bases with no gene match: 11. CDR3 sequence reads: CASSLGLAGGPRNEQFF. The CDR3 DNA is TGTGCCAGCAGCTTAGGGTTGGCGGGGGGGCCGAGGAATGAGCAGTTCTTC.

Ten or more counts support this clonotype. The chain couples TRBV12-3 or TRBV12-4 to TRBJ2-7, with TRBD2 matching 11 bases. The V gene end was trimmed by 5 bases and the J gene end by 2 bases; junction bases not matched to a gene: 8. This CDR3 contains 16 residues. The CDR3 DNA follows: TGTGCCAGCAGTCACCGTAGCGGGGGGGCAACCTACGAGCAGTACTTC. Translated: CASSHRSGGATYEQYF.

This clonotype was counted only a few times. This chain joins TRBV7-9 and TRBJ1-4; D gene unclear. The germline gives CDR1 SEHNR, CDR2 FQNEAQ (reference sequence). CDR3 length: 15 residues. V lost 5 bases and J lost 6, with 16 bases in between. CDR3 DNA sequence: TGTGCCAGCAGCCCGGACGGTCGACCTTATGAAAAACTGTTTTTT. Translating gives CASSPDGRPYEKLFF.

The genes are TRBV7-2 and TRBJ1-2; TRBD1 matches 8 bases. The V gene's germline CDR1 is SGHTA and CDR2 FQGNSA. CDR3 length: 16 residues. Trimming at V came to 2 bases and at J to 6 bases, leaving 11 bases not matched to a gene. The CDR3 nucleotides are TGTGCCAGCAGCTTACGGTCCGACAGGGGTACCGATGGCTACACCTTC. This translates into CASSLRSDRGTDGYTF.

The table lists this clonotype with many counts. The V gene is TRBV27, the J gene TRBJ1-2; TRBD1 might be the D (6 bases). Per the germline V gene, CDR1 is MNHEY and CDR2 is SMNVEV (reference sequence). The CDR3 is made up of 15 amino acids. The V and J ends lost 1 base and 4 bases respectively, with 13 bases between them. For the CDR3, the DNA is TGTGCCAGCAGTTTATTTTCAGGGGAGGCCTATGGCTACACCTTC. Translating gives CASSLFSGEAYGYTF.